This T cell receptor beta chain was sequenced for a study of T cell repertoires in cytomegalovirus infection (dated by TCRdb to the late 2010s). With regard to the full study: Donor HLA type was relevant to the analysis, because carriage of CMV infection together with the matching HLA type was indicated by public TCR beta signatures. Broader findings and caveats from the paper: Carriers of CMV infection plus the relevant HLA type were discriminated by the cumulative frequency of public TCR beta family members in the study cohort and in an independent roughly 340-donor cohort. The ex vivo response was dominated by HLA-C-restricted CMV-specific TCR beta clonotypes, and the single most frequent clonotype in two of eight donors was supplied by these HLA-C-restricted clonotypes.

This clonotype was observed many times. What antigen it recognizes has not been identified. The sample holds no much larger clone one base away, and base qualities are not on file. V trim: 2 bases; J trim: 0 bases; unmatched bases: 2. Counted from cysteine to phenylalanine, this CDR3 has 16 amino acids. The retained sequence is limited to the CDR3, 48 bases, with the frame set at the first base. Looking up the germline V gene yields CDR1 MNHEY and CDR2 SVGEGT. Reads for this sample came from an Illumina HiSeq 1500. In TCRdb, the public reads were trimmed at Q25 with fastp and aligned with MiXCR, with productive beta chains retained. Each CDR3 protein appears once, grouped with its most common genes and DNA. The sample records 200,000 to 300,000 distinct CDR3 sequences, over 9% of which are singletons. The ten largest clones take up about 1.5% of the sample.

The TCR originated in a human donor in good health (CMV status not recorded). Some clones in this sample may be carry-over from other donors' samples. Material: PBMCs. The chain links TRBV6-2 or TRBV6-3 with TRBJ2-1, with 9 central nucleotides matching TRBD2. The CDR3 corresponds to CASSYEREASYNEQFF. The DNA reads as follows: TGTGCCAGCAGTTACGAGCGGGAGGCCTCCTACAATGAGCAGTTCTTC.